This T cell receptor beta chain was identified in a study of blood T cell repertoires in COVID-19. For the study at large: Researchers got acute and convalescent COVID-19 samples from the United States, Italy and Spain. Sources were T cells, B-cell-depleted T cells, or PBMCs; the material itself was cDNA or gDNA.

Per the original data handling: Estimation of nucleated cell counts relied on the amplification of reference gene primers. Sequenced by immunoSEQ multiplex PCR; TCRdb stores in-frame clones only, minus some. V and J calls and clone size are those listed in that table; D and trimming were worked out from the DNA. Among some 100,000 clones listed, around 80% were seen once. Germline loops: CDR1 MDHEN, CDR2 SYDVKM. The CDR3 sequence is 15 residues long. Trimming stripped 3 bases from V and 0 bases from J, with 11 bases between. The sequence derives from a woman older than 75 with active or convalescent COVID-19. The sequencing sample was made of peripheral blood. The chain has TRBV28 and TRBJ1-1; unclear D gene. CDR3 amino acids: CASSFEGPMNTEAFF. As DNA, the CDR3 is TGTGCCAGCAGTTTTGAGGGTCCGATGAACACTGAAGCTTTCTTT.